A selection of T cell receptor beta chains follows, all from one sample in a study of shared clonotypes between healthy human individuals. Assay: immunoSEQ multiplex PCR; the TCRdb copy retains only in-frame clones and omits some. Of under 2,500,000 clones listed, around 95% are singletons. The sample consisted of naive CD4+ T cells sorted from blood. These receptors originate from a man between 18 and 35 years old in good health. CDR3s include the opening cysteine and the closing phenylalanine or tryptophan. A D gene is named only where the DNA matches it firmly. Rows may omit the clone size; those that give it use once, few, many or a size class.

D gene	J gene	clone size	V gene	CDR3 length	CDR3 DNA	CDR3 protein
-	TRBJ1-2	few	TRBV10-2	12	TGCGCCAGCAGTGAAGGGGCGCGTGGCTACACCTTC	CASSEGARGYTF
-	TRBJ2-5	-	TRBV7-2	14	TGTGCCAGCAGCTCTTACAGGGCGGCGGAGACCCAGTACTTC	CASSSYRAAETQYF
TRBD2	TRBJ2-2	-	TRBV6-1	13	TGTGCCAGCAGAGGGACTAGCGCCGGGGAGCTGTTTTTT	CASRGTSAGELFF
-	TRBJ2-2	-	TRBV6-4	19	TGTGCCAGCAGTGACCTCGGGATGAGACGGGGCTTAAACACCGGGGAGCTGTTTTTT	CASSDLGMRRGLNTGELFF
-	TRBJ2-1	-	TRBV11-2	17	TGTGCCAGCAGCTCAGAAGCAGGGACTCGGACACACAATGAGCAGTTCTTC	CASSSEAGTRTHNEQFF
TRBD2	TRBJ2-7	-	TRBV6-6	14	TGTGCCAGCGGGGAACTAGCGGACTCCTACGAGCAGTACTTC	CASGELADSYEQYF
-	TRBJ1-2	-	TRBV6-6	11	TGTGCCAGCAGTCAGGAGGGTGGCTACACCTTC	CASSQEGGYTF
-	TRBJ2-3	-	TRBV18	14	TGTGCCAGCTCACGAGGCCAGAGCACAGATACGCAGTATTTT	CASSRGQSTDTQYF
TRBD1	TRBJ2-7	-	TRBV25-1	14	TGTGCCAGCAGTGAAGACAGGGAATGGTCCGAGCAGTACTTC	CASSEDREWSEQYF
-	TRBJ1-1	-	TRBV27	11	TGTGCCAGCACAGGCTTCGCTGAAGCTTTCTTT	CASTGFAEAFF
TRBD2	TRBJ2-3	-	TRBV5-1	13	TGCGCCAGCAGACGGGAGGAAGCAGATACGCAGTATTTT	CASRREEADTQYF
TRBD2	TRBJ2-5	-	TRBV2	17	TGTGCCAGCAGTGAAGGACGACTAGCGGGGGGCCGGGAGACCCAGTACTTC	CASSEGRLAGGRETQYF
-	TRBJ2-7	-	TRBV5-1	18	TGCGCCAGCAGCTTAGGGTTTGTCCGGCGAGGGGTCATATACGAGCAGTACTTC	CASSLGFVRRGVIYEQYF
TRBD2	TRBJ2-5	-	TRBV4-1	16	TGCGCCAGCAGCCAAGATGGGCGGGGGGTACAAGAGACCCAGTACTTC	CASSQDGRGVQETQYF
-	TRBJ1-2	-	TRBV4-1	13	TGCGCCAGCAGCCAGCAGGAGAACTATGGCTACACCTTC	CASSQQENYGYTF
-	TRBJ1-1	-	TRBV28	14	TGTGCCAGCAGTAGCCCGGCCAGGGGCACTGAAGCTTTCTTT	CASSSPARGTEAFF
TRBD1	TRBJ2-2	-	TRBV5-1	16	TGCGCCAGCAGCACAAGACAGGGTAGAAACACCGGGGAGCTGTTTTTT	CASSTRQGRNTGELFF
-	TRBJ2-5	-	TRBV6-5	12	TGTGCCAGCAGTCAGGGGCAAGAGACCCAGTACTTC	CASSQGQETQYF